The 30 T cell receptor beta chains in this list originate from one sample, sequenced in a study of blood T cell repertoires in COVID-19. Measured with immunoSEQ multiplex PCR; TCRdb has only the in-frame clones, and not every one. The table shows about 150,000 clones, with roughly nine tenths occurring only once. The sample comprised peripheral blood. All receptors derive from a man aged 45-65 years with acute or convalescent COVID-19.

The chain links TRBV11-2 to TRBJ2-4, with D possibly TRBD2 on 6 matching bases. Trimming cost V 5 bases and J 2 bases, with 10 bases left between them. The CDR3 runs to 14 residues. Germline V gene lookup returns CDR1 SGHAT and CDR2 FQNNGV. DNA of the CDR3: TGTGCCAGCAGCCATAGCGGTACCAAAAACATTCAGTACTTC. Translation: CASSHSGTKNIQYF.

This clone came up a few times. The rearrangement uses TRBV28 and TRBJ2-7; a weak D match, TRBD2 (6 bases). Trimming stripped 4 bases from V and 9 bases from J, with 19 bases between. The CDR3 totals 14 residues. CDR1 and CDR2 (germline): MDHEN, SYDVKM. The DNA of the CDR3 is TGTGCCAGCAGTTGGGTGCGGGGAGTTAATGGGCAGTACTTC. This sequence encodes CASSWVRGVNGQYF.

The V gene is TRBV7-2, the J gene TRBJ1-5, with D possibly matching TRBD1 (6 bases). Germline lookup yields CDR1 SGHTA and CDR2 FQGNSA. The V and J ends lost 5 bases and 7 bases respectively, with 12 bases between them. The CDR3 is made up of 13 amino acids. CDR3 sequence reads: CASSQNRVQPQHF. As DNA, the CDR3 is TGTGCCAGCAGCCAGAACAGGGTGCAGCCCCAGCATTTT.

The rearrangement joins TRBV3-1 (or the pseudogene TRBV3-2) to TRBJ1-2; D gene uncertain. Germline CDR1 is LGHDT and CDR2 is YNNKEL (reference sequence). The V gene lost 0 bases and the J gene lost 4 bases, with 15 bases spanning the gap. This CDR3 contains 16 residues. CDR3: CASSQEGKTGFYGYTF. In DNA form, the CDR3 reads TGTGCCAGCAGCCAAGAGGGTAAGACCGGGTTCTATGGCTACACCTTC.

The chain recombines TRBV28 with TRBJ2-7; tentatively, D is TRBD1 (6 bases). The V gene's germline CDR1 is MDHEN and CDR2 SYDVKM. The V end was cut by 10 bases, the J end by 2 bases, with 15 bases between. This CDR3 is 13 amino acids long. The CDR3 DNA follows: TGTGCCATCCAGACAGGACCTCCCTACGAGCAGTACTTC. It translates to CAIQTGPPYEQYF.

The CDR3 DNA reads TGTGCCAGCTCACGGGGACTAGTAGACAATGAGCAGTTCTTC. This translates into CASSRGLVDNEQFF. The J gene is TRBJ2-1, the V gene TRBV18, with 8 positions matching TRBD2. Trimming removed 4 bases from V and 5 bases from J; junction bases left unmatched: 4. The germline V gene encodes CDR1 KGHSH and CDR2 LQKENI. CDR3 length equals 14 residues.

The rearrangement links TRBV2 to TRBJ2-4; TRBD1 matches at 8 bases. The CDR3 contains 16 residues. CDR1 is SNHLY, CDR2 FYNNEI, per germline. V lost 3 bases, J lost 3 bases, and 7 bases stayed unmatched. The CDR3 spells CASSEARQGNKNIQYF. DNA for the CDR3: TGTGCCAGCAGTGAGGCGAGACAGGGGAACAAAAACATTCAGTACTTC.

The chain employs TRBV7-8 and TRBJ2-5, with unresolved D. V was shortened by 5 bases and J by 3 bases, with 19 bases between the two germline ends. The CDR3 spans 16 residues. CDR1 and CDR2 from the germline V gene are SGHVS and FQNEAQ. The CDR3 DNA reads as TGTGCCAGCAGCCCGTTGGGCGTTTCCCTGGAAGAGACCCAGTACTTC. It translates to CASSPLGVSLEETQYF. Full variable domain (remainder filled in from reference TRBV7-8 and TRBJ2-5): GAGVSQSPRYKVAKRGQDVALRCDPISGHVSLFWYQQALGQGPEFLTYFQNEAQLDKSGLPSDRFFAERPEGSVSTLKIQRTQQEDSAVYLCASSPLGVSLEETQYFGPGTRLLVL.

There are a few counts of this clone. The chain joins TRBV10-1 to TRBJ1-2; tentative D call: TRBD1 (5 bases). Trimming took off 4 bases at V and 4 bases at J, with 16 bases between the two ends. From germline, CDR1 is WNHNN and CDR2 SYGVQD (reference sequence). The CDR3 sequence is 15 residues long. CDR3 residues: CASSGWRGTSYGYTF. The CDR3 nucleotides read TGCGCCAGCAGTGGATGGAGGGGTACGAGCTATGGCTACACCTTC.

This clone was seen only once. The gene calls are TRBV6-2 or TRBV6-3 and TRBJ2-1, with D maybe TRBD1 (5 bases). V lost 0 bases to trimming and J lost 10 bases, with 13 bases between them. The CDR3 is made up of 14 amino acids. Per the germline V gene, CDR1 is MNHEY and CDR2 is SVGEGT. The CDR3 protein is CASSYSWGPREQFF. CDR3 sequence (DNA): TGTGCCAGCAGTTACTCGTGGGGCCCTAGAGAGCAGTTCTTC.

The rearrangement joins TRBV5-1 to TRBJ2-2; D is possibly TRBD1 (5 bases). Germline CDR1 SGHRS, CDR2 YFSETQ. Between the trimmed V and J ends, which lost 4 bases and 4 bases, there was a span of 11 bases. The CDR3 is 14 amino acids. The CDR3 loop is CASSTRQSTGELFF. The DNA of the CDR3 is TGCGCCAGCAGCACCCGACAGTCCACCGGGGAGCTGTTTTTT. Full variable domain (outside the CDR3, taken from reference TRBV5-1 and TRBJ2-2): KAGVTQTPRYLIKTRGQQVTLSCSPISGHRSVSWYQQTPGQGLQFLFEYFSETQRNKGNFPGRFSGRQFSNSRSEMNVSTLELGDSALYLCASSTRQSTGELFFGEGSRLTVL.

The rearrangement links TRBV4-2 to TRBJ2-5, with no clear D. Per germline, CDR1 LGHNA and CDR2 YNFKEQ. The CDR3 sequence is 18 residues long. V was shortened by 3 bases and J by 1 base, with 21 bases between the two germline ends. The CDR3 spells CASSQASTRRRIQETQYF. DNA of the CDR3: TGTGCCAGCAGCCAGGCCTCTACCCGGCGGCGGATCCAAGAGACCCAGTACTTC.

J is TRBJ2-2 and V is TRBV7-7, with 10 bases matching TRBD2. There are 17 residues in the CDR3. The V gene's germline CDR1 is SSHAT and CDR2 FNYEAQ (reference sequence). V shed 7 bases and J 0 bases; nucleotides not matched to a gene: 8. In nucleotides, the CDR3 is TGTGCCAGCACCTGGGGAGCGGGAGGGCCGAACACCGGGGAGCTGTTTTTT. Its protein product is CASTWGAGGPNTGELFF.

The chain employs TRBV3-1 (or the pseudogene TRBV3-2) and TRBJ2-1; the D gene is possibly TRBD2 (6 bases). The V gene's germline CDR1 is LGHDT and CDR2 YNNKEL (reference sequence). Trimming took 4 bases from V and 10 from J, leaving 14 bases between them. This CDR3 has 13 amino acids. The CDR3 nucleotides are TGTGCCAGCAGCCTAGCGGCCCGGGCGGAGCAGTTCTTC. Its protein is CASSLAARAEQFF.

The V and J genes are TRBV6-5 and TRBJ2-1; weak D call: TRBD2 (6 bases). The germline CDR1 and CDR2 sequences are MNHEY and SVGAGI. The ends were cut back, 6 bases at V and 6 bases at J, with 18 bases in the middle. The CDR3 is 15 amino acids. CDR3 nucleotide sequence: TGTGCCAGCAGCCGCAGCGGCGGGGAAGTCAATGAGCAGTTCTTC. Translating gives CASSRSGGEVNEQFF.

The V call is TRBV9, the J call TRBJ2-1; 8 bases agree with TRBD2. CDR1 is SGDLS and CDR2 is YYNGEE in the germline V gene. This CDR3 spans 16 amino acids. V was pared by 2 bases and J by 3 bases, with 7 bases of the junction left unmatched. This CDR3 reads CASSVSTGGDYNEQFF. CDR3 bases: TGTGCCAGCAGCGTCAGTACCGGGGGGGACTACAATGAGCAGTTCTTC.

In its sample, this clone was seen once. CDR3 bases: TGTGCCAGTAGTACAGCCGGGGGATTCTACGAGCAGTACTTC. It codes for CASSTAGGFYEQYF. This sequence joins TRBV19 and TRBJ2-7; a possible D gene is TRBD2 (6 bases). CDR1 LNHDA and CDR2 SQIVND come from the germline V gene (reference sequence). The V end was cut by 4 bases, the J end by 3 bases, with 13 bases between. The CDR3 sequence is 14 residues long.

The V and J genes are TRBV29-1 and TRBJ1-1; D not certain. Germline values: CDR1 SQVTM, CDR2 ANQGSEA. Trimming took 5 bases from V and 2 from J, leaving 9 bases between them. The length of the CDR3 is 12 residues. CDR3 sequence (DNA): TGCAGCGTTCTCTCTTATAACACTGAAGCTTTCTTT. Protein product: CSVLSYNTEAFF.

A single count supports this clone. The CDR3, as DNA: TGTGCCAGCAGCCCGACAGGGACCAACTATGGCTACACCTTC. Translation: CASSPTGTNYGYTF. The chain employs TRBV5-4 and TRBJ1-2; 7 bases match TRBD1. The J segment lost 2 bases and the V segment lost 4 bases, leaving 5 bases of the junction unmatched. The CDR3 has 14 residues. Germline loops: CDR1 SGHNT, CDR2 YYREEE (reference sequence).

CDR3: CASSTGHQDETQYF. CDR3 nucleotides: TGTGCCAGCAGTACAGGGCACCAGGACGAGACCCAGTACTTC. J is TRBJ2-5 and V is TRBV28; TRBD1 might be the D (6 bases). The germline gives CDR1 MDHEN, CDR2 SYDVKM. The CDR3 sequence is 14 residues long. Trimming pared 5 bases from V and 5 bases from J, leaving 15 bases between. Full variable domain (remainder filled in from reference TRBV28 and TRBJ2-5): DVKVTQSSRYLVKRTGEKVFLECVQDMDHENMFWYRQDPGLGLRLIYFSYDVKMKEKGDIPEGYSVSREKKERFSLILESASTNQTSMYLCASSTGHQDETQYFGPGTRLLVL.

The chain links TRBV4-3 to TRBJ2-1; the D gene is possibly TRBD1 (6 bases). The ends were cut back, 1 base at V and 7 bases at J, with 20 bases in the middle. Germline lookup yields CDR1 LGHNA and CDR2 YSLEER. This CDR3 has 17 residues. In nucleotides, the CDR3 is TGCGCCAGCAGCCAAGTACTTCGGCAGGGGTCGATTAATGAGCAGTTCTTC. Its translation: CASSQVLRQGSINEQFF.

The chain uses TRBV27 and TRBJ2-1, with 13 bases aligning to TRBD2. The CDR3 covers 19 residues. Per the germline V gene, CDR1 is MNHEY and CDR2 is SMNVEV (reference sequence). The trim removed 3 bases at V and 1 base at J, leaving 9 bases unmatched. In DNA form, the CDR3 reads TGTGCCAGCAGTTTCCCGACTAGCGGGGGGCCCCCGTCCTACAATGAGCAGTTCTTC. It yields the protein CASSFPTSGGPPSYNEQFF.

This rearrangement joins TRBV5-1 to TRBJ1-1; 7 bases match TRBD1. This CDR3 is built from 14 residues. CDR1 and CDR2 from the germline V gene are SGHRS and YFSETQ. V was clipped by 4 bases and J by 3 bases; unmatched bases: 6. The CDR3 DNA follows: TGCGCCAGCAGCCGAGGGGGCGGTTACACTGAAGCTTTCTTT. Its protein is CASSRGGGYTEAFF. The full variable domain, its missing parts supplied by reference TRBV5-1 and TRBJ1-1, is KAGVTQTPRYLIKTRGQQVTLSCSPISGHRSVSWYQQTPGQGLQFLFEYFSETQRNKGNFPGRFSGRQFSNSRSEMNVSTLELGDSALYLCASSRGGGYTEAFFGQGTRLTVV.

This chain connects TRBV5-1 to TRBJ2-1; possibly TRBD2 for D (7 bases). CDR3 length: 15 residues. Germline-derived CDR1 and CDR2 are SGHRS and YFSETQ. The germline V and J ends were trimmed by 0 bases and 7 bases, with 14 bases remaining between them. The DNA of the CDR3 is TGCGCCAGCAGCTTGGATCGGGGAGGGGGAAATGAGCAGTTCTTC. It is translated as CASSLDRGGGNEQFF.

The chain employs TRBV10-1 and TRBJ2-3; D gene unclear. The ends were cut back, 4 bases at V and 2 bases at J, with 7 bases in the middle. Germline V CDR1 and CDR2: WNHNN, SYGVQD (reference sequence). The CDR3 totals 13 residues. CDR3 amino acids: CASSATYTDTQYF. CDR3 in DNA: TGCGCCAGCAGTGCGACATACACAGATACGCAGTATTTT.

J is TRBJ2-1 and V is TRBV9; 11 positions match TRBD2. The germline gives CDR1 SGDLS, CDR2 YYNGEE. Trimming took 4 bases from V and 4 from J; bases not matched to a gene: 7. This CDR3 has 16 residues. The CDR3 sequence is CASSPTSGTPYNEQFF. The DNA of the CDR3 is TGTGCCAGCAGCCCGACTAGCGGGACCCCTTACAATGAGCAGTTCTTC.

The chain carries TRBV18 and TRBJ1-1; no clear D. The germline V and J ends were trimmed by 3 bases and 2 bases, with 13 bases remaining between them. CDR1 KGHSH and CDR2 LQKENI come from the germline V gene. CDR3 length equals 15 residues. Here the CDR3 reads CASSPPPGANTEAFF. DNA of the CDR3: TGTGCCAGCTCACCCCCCCCAGGCGCAAACACTGAAGCTTTCTTT. Full variable domain (remainder filled in from reference TRBV18 and TRBJ1-1): NAGVMQNPRHLVRRRGQEARLRCSPMKGHSHVYWYRQLPEEGLKFMVYLQKENIIDESGMPKERFSAEFPKEGPSILRIQQVVRGDSAAYFCASSPPPGANTEAFFGQGTRLTVV.

This chain uses TRBV29-1 with TRBJ2-2, with TRBD2 identical over 11 bases. The CDR3 extends over 15 amino acids. Germline V gene data show CDR1 as SQVTM and CDR2 as ANQGSEA. The junction had 4 bases not matched to a gene; V was cut back by 0 bases and J by 7 bases. CDR3 DNA: TGCAGCGTTGAAGACCTCACTAGCGGGGGCGGGGAGCTGTTTTTT. Amino acid sequence: CSVEDLTSGGGELFF.

This chain uses TRBV7-2 with TRBJ2-1, with 11 bases aligning to TRBD1. This CDR3 contains 15 residues. J lost 2 bases, V lost 5 bases, and 2 bases had no gene match. Germline V gene lookup returns CDR1 SGHTA and CDR2 FQGNSA. The CDR3 here is CASSQGQGAYNEQFF. The CDR3 nucleotides are TGTGCCAGCAGCCAGGGACAGGGGGCCTACAATGAGCAGTTCTTC.

This clone appeared once. The V and J genes are TRBV18 and TRBJ1-5, with 11 bases matching TRBD1. Germline-derived CDR1 and CDR2 are KGHSH and LQKENI. V lost 5 bases, J lost 4 bases, and 4 bases stayed unmatched. CDR3 length: 15 amino acids. This CDR3 is CASSSDRGLNQPQHF. The CDR3 DNA reads TGTGCCAGCTCATCGGACAGGGGGCTGAATCAGCCCCAGCATTTT.